Listed below are T cell receptor beta chains from one sample, sequenced in a study of T cell repertoires in cytomegalovirus infection. A single record per CDR3 protein comes from TCRdb applying MiXCR to the reads. This table holds over 450,000 distinct CDR3 sequences, 10% to 12% found once. The sequencing sample was made of PBMCs. Receptor source: a human donor in good health (CMV status not recorded). Some clones in this sample may be carry-over from other donors' samples. Each CDR3 is given with its conserved first and last residue. A D gene is named only where the DNA matches it firmly. Size values are once, few and many counts, or a class for expanded clones, and some rows have none.

TRBV7-6	TRBJ2-5	NA	many	CASSLVSSQETQYF	TGTGCCAGCAGCTTGGTGAGCAGCCAAGAGACCCAGTACTTC
TRBV20-1	TRBJ2-1	TRBD2	few	CSATPGLAGSSYNEQFF	TGCAGTGCAACCCCGGGACTAGCGGGGAGCTCCTACAATGAGCAGTTCTTC
TRBV6-2/TRBV6-3	TRBJ2-1	TRBD2	many	CASSRSGGENEQFF	TGTGCCAGCAGTCGTAGCGGGGGGGAGAATGAGCAGTTCTTC
TRBV20-1	TRBJ2-5	TRBD2	NA	CSARDGRREETQYF	TGCAGTGCTAGGGACGGGAGGAGGGAAGAGACCCAGTACTTC
TRBV7-2	TRBJ2-1	NA	many	CASSLAWGNEQFF	TGTGCCAGCAGCTTAGCGTGGGGCAATGAGCAGTTCTTC
TRBV19	TRBJ2-1	TRBD2	many	CASSLLAGGPRSSYNEQFF	TGTGCCAGTAGCCTTCTAGCGGGAGGGCCTAGAAGCTCCTACAATGAGCAGTTCTTC
TRBV7-9	TRBJ1-4	TRBD1	many	CASRTGEREKLFF	TGTGCCAGCAGAACAGGGGAACGGGAAAAACTGTTTTTT
TRBV6-5	TRBJ1-2	NA	few	CASSYASVIFNYGYTF	TGTGCCAGCAGTTACGCCTCAGTTATCTTTAACTATGGCTACACCTTC
TRBV7-9	TRBJ1-2	NA	many	CASSPSRGTFPNYGYTF	TGTGCCAGCAGCCCCAGCCGGGGGACTTTCCCTAACTATGGCTACACCTTC
TRBV29-1	TRBJ2-5	NA	few	CSVGRGGPQETQYF	TGCAGCGTTGGGAGGGGCGGCCCCCAAGAGACCCAGTACTTC
TRBV6-4	TRBJ1-1	NA	NA	CASSEHKNTEAFF	TGTGCCAGCAGTGAACACAAGAACACTGAAGCTTTCTTT
TRBV7-2	TRBJ2-5	NA	many	CASSSGGGHETQYF	TGTGCCAGCAGCTCGGGAGGGGGCCATGAGACCCAGTACTTC
TRBV3-1	TRBJ2-7	TRBD2	few	CASSQVIAGDYEQYF	TGTGCCAGCAGCCAAGTAATAGCGGGAGATTACGAGCAGTACTTC
TRBV7-6	TRBJ2-1	NA	many	CASSAGARGYNEQFF	TGTGCCAGCAGCGCGGGGGCGAGGGGGTACAATGAGCAGTTCTTC
TRBV13	TRBJ2-5	TRBD1	many	CASSLGGGTGRIGTQYF	TGTGCCAGCAGCTTAGGCGGCGGGACAGGGCGTATCGGGACCCAGTACTTC
TRBV5-1	TRBJ2-1	NA	NA	CASSLVGRKPYNEQFF	TGCGCCAGCAGCTTGGTCGGGCGGAAACCATACAATGAGCAGTTCTTC
TRBV10-3	TRBJ2-2	TRBD1	many	CAIREGAGTGELFF	TGTGCCATCAGAGAGGGGGCCGGTACCGGGGAGCTGTTTTTT
TRBV7-3	TRBJ2-3	NA	many	CASSWGGNTDTQYF	TGTGCCAGCAGCTGGGGAGGAAACACAGATACGCAGTATTTT
TRBV4-1	TRBJ2-1	TRBD2	many	CASSQRLAVSNEQFF	TGCGCCAGCAGCCAGAGACTAGCGGTCTCCAATGAGCAGTTCTTC
TRBV3-1	TRBJ1-4	NA	many	CASSQGNWPGDTTNEKLFF	TGTGCCAGCAGCCAAGGGAACTGGCCGGGCGATACAACTAATGAAAAACTGTTTTTT
TRBV7-9	TRBJ1-5	NA	many	CASSGRSGPQHF	TGTGCCAGCAGCGGAAGGAGTGGGCCCCAGCATTTT
TRBV7-6	TRBJ2-1	TRBD1	many	CASRTGNSYNEQFF	TGTGCCAGCAGGACAGGGAACTCCTACAATGAGCAGTTCTTC
TRBV3-1	TRBJ2-3	NA	once	CASSQAVQGWNTDTQYF	TGTGCCAGCAGCCAAGCCGTGCAGGGCTGGAACACAGATACGCAGTATTTT
TRBV4-2	TRBJ1-1	TRBD1	once	CASSRGGQGAPEAFF	TGTGCCAGCAGCCGGGGGGGACAGGGGGCGCCCGAAGCTTTCTTT
TRBV14	TRBJ2-1	TRBD2	few	CASSQKRGLYNEQFF	TGTGCCAGCAGCCAAAAGAGGGGACTATACAATGAGCAGTTCTTC
TRBV6-1	TRBJ2-3	NA	many	CASSPLSVKARYF	TGTGCCAGCAGTCCCCTGTCGGTAAAAGCTCGGTATTTT
TRBV10-3	TRBJ2-7	TRBD2	NA	CAISIPQTSGRGEQYF	TGTGCCATCAGCATCCCACAGACTAGCGGGAGAGGTGAGCAGTACTTC
TRBV29-1	TRBJ2-5	TRBD1	NA	CSVDRGRATQYF	TGCAGCGTGGACAGGGGGCGGGCGACCCAGTACTTC
TRBV20-1	TRBJ2-3	NA	NA	CSAQGPSGVSTDTQYF	TGCAGTGCTCAGGGGCCTAGCGGAGTTAGCACAGATACGCAGTATTTT
TRBV19	TRBJ1-2	NA	NA	CASSIYRLNYGYTF	TGTGCCAGTAGTATCTACAGGTTAAACTATGGCTACACCTTC
TRBV20-1	TRBJ2-1	TRBD2	many	CSASVPSGILEQFF	TGCAGTGCTAGTGTTCCTAGCGGGATCTTGGAGCAGTTCTTC
TRBV2	TRBJ1-5	TRBD1	few	CASRRGQNSNQPQHF	TGTGCCAGCAGGAGGGGACAGAATAGCAATCAGCCCCAGCATTTT